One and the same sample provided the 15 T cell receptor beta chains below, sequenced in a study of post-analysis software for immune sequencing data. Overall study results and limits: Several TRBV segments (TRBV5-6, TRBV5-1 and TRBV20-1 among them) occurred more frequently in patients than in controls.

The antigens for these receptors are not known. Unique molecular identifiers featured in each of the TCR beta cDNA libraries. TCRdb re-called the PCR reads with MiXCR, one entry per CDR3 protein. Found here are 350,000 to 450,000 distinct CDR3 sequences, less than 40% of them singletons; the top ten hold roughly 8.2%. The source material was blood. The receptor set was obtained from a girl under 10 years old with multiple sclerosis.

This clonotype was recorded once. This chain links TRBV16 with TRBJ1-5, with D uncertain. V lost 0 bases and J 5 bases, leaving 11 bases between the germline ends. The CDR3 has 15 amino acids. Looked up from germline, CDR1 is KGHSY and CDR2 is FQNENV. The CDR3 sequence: CASSQSEVAHQPQHF. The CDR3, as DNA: TGTGCCAGCAGCCAATCGGAGGTCGCCCATCAGCCCCAGCATTTT.

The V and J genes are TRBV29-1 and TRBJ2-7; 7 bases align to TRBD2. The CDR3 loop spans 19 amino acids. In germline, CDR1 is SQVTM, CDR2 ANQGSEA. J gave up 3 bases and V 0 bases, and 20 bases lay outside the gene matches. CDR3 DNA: TGCAGCGTTGAAGATGAGAGGGAGGGACCGACCCTGTTGGACTACGAGCAGTACTTC. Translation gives CSVEDEREGPTLLDYEQYF.

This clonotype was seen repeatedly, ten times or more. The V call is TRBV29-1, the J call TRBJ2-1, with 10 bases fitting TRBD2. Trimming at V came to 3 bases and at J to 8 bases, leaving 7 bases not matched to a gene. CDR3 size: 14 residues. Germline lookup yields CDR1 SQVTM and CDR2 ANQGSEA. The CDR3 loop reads CSVDPGLASDEQFF. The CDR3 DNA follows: TGCAGCGTTGACCCGGGACTAGCGTCCGATGAGCAGTTCTTC.

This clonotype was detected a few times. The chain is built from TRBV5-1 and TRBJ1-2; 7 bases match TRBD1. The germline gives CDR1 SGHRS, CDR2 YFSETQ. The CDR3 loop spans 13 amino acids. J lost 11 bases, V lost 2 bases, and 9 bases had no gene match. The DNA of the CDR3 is TGCGCCAGCAGCTTCTTGGGACAGAAGACGTACACCTTC. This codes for CASSFLGQKTYTF.

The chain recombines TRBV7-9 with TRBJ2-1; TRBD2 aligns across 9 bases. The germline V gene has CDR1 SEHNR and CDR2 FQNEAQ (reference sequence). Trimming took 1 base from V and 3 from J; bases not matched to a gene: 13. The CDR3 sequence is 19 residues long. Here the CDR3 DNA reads TGTGCCAGCAGCTTAGGTTTTAGCGGGGGCCTTGTTGACTACAATGAGCAGTTCTTC. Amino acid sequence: CASSLGFSGGLVDYNEQFF.

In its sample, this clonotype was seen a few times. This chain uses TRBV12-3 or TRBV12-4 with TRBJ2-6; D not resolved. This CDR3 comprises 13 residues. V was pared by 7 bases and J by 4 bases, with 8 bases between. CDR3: CASTPTGANVLTF. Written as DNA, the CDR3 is TGTGCCAGCACCCCGACAGGGGCCAACGTCCTGACTTTC.

CDR3 DNA sequence: TGTGCCAGCAGCTTAGGGGGGACAGTAATGGAGACCCAGTACTTC. This translates into CASSLGGTVMETQYF. J is TRBJ2-5 and V is TRBV9, with a weak D call TRBD1 (7 bases). V was clipped by 4 bases and J by 5 bases, with 18 bases between them. The CDR3 runs to 15 residues. Germline CDR1 SGDLS, CDR2 YYNGEE.

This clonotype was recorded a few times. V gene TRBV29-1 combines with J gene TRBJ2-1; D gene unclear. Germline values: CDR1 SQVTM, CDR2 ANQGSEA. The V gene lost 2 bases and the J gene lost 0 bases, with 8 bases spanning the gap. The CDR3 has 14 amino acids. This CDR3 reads CSVERLISYNEQFF. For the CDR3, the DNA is TGCAGCGTTGAACGCCTAATCTCCTACAATGAGCAGTTCTTC.

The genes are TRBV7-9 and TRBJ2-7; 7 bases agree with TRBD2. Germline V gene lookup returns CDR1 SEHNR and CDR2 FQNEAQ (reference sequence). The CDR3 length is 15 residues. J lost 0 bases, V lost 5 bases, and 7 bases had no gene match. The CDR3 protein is CASSESGTYSYEQYF. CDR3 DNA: TGTGCCAGCAGCGAGAGCGGGACTTACTCCTACGAGCAGTACTTC.

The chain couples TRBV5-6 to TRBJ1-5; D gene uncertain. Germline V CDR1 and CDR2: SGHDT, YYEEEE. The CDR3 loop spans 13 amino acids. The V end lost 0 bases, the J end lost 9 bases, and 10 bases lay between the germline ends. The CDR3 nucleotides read TGTGCCAGCAGCTTGGGCGGGCCCGGGCCCCAGCATTTT. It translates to CASSLGGPGPQHF.

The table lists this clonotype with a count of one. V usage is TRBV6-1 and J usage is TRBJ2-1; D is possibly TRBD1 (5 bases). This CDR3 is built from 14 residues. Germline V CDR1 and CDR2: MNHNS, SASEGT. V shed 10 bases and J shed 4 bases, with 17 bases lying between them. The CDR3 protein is CATAGQGVYNEQFF. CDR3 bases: TGTGCCACCGCTGGCCAGGGTGTGTACAATGAGCAGTTCTTC.

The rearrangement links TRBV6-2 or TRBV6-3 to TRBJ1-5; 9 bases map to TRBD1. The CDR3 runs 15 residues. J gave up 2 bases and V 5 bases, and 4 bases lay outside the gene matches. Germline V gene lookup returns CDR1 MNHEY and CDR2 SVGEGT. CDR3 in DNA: TGTGCCAGCAGTCCACAGGGGGCCGGCAATCAGCCCCAGCATTTT. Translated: CASSPQGAGNQPQHF.

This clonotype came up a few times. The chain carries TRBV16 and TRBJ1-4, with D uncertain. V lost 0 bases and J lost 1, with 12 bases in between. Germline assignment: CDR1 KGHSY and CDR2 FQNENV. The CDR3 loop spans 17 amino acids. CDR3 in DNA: TGTGCCAGCAGCCAATCCCCCCTACAGAGAACTAATGAAAAACTGTTTTTT. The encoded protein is CASSQSPLQRTNEKLFF.

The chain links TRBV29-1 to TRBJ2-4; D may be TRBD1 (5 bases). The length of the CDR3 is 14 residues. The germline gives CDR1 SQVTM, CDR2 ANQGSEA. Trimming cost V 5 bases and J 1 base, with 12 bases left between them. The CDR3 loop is CSVSHRNAKNIQYF. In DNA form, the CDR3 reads TGCAGCGTTTCTCACAGGAATGCCAAAAACATTCAGTACTTC.

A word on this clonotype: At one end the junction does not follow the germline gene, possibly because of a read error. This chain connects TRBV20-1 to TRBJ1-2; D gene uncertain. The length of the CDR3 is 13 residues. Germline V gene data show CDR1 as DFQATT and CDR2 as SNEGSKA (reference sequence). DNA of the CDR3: TGCAGTGCTCGCCTAGGGCCCCCCTATGGCCACACCTTC. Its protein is CSARLGPPYGHTF.